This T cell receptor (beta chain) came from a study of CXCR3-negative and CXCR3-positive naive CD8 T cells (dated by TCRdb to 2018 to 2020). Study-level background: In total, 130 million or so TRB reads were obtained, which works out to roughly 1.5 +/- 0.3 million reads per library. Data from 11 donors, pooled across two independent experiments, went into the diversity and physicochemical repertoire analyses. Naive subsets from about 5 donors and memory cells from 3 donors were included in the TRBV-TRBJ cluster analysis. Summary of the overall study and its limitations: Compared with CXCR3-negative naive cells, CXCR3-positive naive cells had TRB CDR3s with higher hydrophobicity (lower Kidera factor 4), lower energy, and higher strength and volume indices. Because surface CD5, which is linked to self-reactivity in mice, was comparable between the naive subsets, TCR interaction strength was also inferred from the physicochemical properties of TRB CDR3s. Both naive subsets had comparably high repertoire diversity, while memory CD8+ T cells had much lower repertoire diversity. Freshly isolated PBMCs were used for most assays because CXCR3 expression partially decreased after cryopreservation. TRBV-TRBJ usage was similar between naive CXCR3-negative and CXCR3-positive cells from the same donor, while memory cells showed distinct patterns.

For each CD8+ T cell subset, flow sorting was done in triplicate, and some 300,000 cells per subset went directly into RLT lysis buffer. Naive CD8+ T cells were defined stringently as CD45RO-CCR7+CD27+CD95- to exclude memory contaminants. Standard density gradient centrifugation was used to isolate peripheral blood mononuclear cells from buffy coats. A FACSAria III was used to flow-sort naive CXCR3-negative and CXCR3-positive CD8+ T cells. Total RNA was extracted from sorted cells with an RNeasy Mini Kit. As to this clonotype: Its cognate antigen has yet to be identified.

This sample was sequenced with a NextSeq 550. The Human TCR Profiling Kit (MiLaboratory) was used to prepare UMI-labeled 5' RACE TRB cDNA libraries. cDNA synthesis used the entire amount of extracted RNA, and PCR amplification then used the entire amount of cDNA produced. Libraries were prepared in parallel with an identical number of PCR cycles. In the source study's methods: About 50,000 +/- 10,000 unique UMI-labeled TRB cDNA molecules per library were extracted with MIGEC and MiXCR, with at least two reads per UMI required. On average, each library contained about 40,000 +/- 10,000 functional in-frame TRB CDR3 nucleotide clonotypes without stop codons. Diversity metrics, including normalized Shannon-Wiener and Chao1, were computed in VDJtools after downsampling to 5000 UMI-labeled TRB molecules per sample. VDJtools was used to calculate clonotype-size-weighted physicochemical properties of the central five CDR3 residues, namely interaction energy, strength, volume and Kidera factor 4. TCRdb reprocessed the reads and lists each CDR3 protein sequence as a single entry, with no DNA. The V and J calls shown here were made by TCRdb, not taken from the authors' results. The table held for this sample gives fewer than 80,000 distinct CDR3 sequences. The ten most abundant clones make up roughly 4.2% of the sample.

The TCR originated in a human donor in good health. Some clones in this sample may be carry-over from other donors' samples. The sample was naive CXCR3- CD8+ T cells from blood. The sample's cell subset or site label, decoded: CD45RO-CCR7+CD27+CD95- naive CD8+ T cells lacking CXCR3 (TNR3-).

CDR3 reads: CASSARGAGTDTQYF. The rearranged segments are TRBV28 and TRBJ2-3; with no DNA, the TCRdb D assignment of TRBD1 cannot be verified. Including cysteine and phenylalanine, the CDR3 has 15 amino acids. DNA is not on record. CDR1 and CDR2 are read off the germline V gene as MDHEN and SYDVKM.